Sequencing of this TCR beta chain was carried out in a study of neurological immune-mediated disorders. The table lists this clonotype with many counts. Each CDR3 protein is one row after TCRdb ran MiXCR on the 5' RACE reads. The table lists fewer than 55,000 distinct CDR3 sequences, about 9.1% of them singletons. Time point specified: longitudinal time-point 1 (baseline). J was trimmed by 7 bases and V by 6 bases; bases with no gene match: 6. Per germline, CDR1 MNHEY and CDR2 SVGAGI. CDR3 length equals 15 residues. The sequenced material came from PBMCs. The V and J genes are TRBV6-5 and TRBJ2-1, with 13 bases that match TRBD2. The receptor's source is a woman aged 40 to 55 in good health. CDR3 region: CASSPGTSGVNEQFF. CDR3 nucleotides: TGTGCCAGCAGCCCCGGGACTAGCGGGGTGAATGAGCAGTTCTTC.